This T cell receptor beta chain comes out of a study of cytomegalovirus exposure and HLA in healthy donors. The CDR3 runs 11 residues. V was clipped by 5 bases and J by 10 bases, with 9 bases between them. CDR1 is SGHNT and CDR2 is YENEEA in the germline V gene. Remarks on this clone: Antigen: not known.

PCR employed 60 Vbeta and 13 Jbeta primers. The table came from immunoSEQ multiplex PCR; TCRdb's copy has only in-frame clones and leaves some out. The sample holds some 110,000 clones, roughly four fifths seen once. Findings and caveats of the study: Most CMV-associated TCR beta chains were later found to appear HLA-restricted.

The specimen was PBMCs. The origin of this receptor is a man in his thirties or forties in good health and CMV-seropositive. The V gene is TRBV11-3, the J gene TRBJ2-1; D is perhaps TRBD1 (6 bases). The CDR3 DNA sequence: TGTGCCAGCAGCCCTCAGGGGGAGCAGTTCTTC. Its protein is CASSPQGEQFF.